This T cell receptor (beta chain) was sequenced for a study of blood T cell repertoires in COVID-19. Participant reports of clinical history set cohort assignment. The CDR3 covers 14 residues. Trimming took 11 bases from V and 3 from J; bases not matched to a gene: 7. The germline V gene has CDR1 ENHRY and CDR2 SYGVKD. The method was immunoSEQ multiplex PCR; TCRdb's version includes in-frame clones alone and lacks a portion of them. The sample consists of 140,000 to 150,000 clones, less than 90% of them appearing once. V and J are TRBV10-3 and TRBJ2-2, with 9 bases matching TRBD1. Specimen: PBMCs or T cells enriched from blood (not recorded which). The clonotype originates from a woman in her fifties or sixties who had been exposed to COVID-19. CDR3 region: CAHRRTGDTGELFF. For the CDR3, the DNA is TGTGCCCATCGGAGGACAGGGGACACCGGGGAGCTGTTTTTT.